In this sample, the clone carrying this T cell receptor beta chain turned up a few times. Antigen: not known. This sample is part of a study of T cells after yellow fever vaccination. From the 5' RACE reads, TCRdb called clonotypes with MiXCR, one entry per CDR3 protein. There are hundreds of thousands of distinct CDR3 sequences in the sample; roughly 12% occur only once, and over 12% lies in the top ten. CDR1 and CDR2 from the germline V gene are SGHKS and YYEKEE (reference sequence). The CDR3 contains 15 residues. V lost 5 bases to trimming and J lost 2 bases; unmatched junction nucleotides: 9. The study's findings and limits: Subsequent booster samples again held most clones from primary vaccination (more than 95% CD4, 88% CD8). A weaker but faster secondary response was observed, peaking on day 5 versus 15. Abundant contaminating clonotypes from the bulk population could appear in FACS-sorted repertoires.

This chain joins TRBV5-5 and TRBJ2-5, with 7 bases matching TRBD1. Sequenced here: PBMCs, sampled on the day of the yellow fever booster vaccination. This receptor was obtained from a young man who received the YFV17D yellow fever vaccine. The CDR3 DNA sequence: TGTGCCAGCAGTTCAACTCACAGGGGACAAGAGACCCAGTACTTC. Encoded protein: CASSSTHRGQETQYF.